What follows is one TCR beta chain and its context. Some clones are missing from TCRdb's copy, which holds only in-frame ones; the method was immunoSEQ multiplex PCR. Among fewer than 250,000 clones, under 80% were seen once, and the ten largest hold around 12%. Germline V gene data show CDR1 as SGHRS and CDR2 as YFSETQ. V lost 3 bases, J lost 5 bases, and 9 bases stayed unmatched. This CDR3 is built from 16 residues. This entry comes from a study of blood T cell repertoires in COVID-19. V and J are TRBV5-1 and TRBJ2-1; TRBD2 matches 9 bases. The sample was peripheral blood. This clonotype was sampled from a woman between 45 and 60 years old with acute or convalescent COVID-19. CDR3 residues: CASSWFGTSNNNEQFF. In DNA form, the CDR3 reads TGCGCCAGCAGCTGGTTCGGGACTAGCAATAACAATGAGCAGTTCTTC. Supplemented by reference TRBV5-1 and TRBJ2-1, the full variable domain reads KAGVTQTPRYLIKTRGQQVTLSCSPISGHRSVSWYQQTPGQGLQFLFEYFSETQRNKGNFPGRFSGRQFSNSRSEMNVSTLELGDSALYLCASSWFGTSNNNEQFFGPGTRLTVL.